This record concerns one T cell receptor (beta chain) sequence. Its antigen is currently not known. Nothing much larger sits one base from this clone, and base qualities are not available. The data derive from a study of blood T cells in healthy people across ages (dated by TCRdb to between 2014 and 2017). About the study as a whole: In model experiments, template switching captured about one uniquely barcoded TCR beta cDNA molecule for every two T cells. Age-related changes in TCR beta repertoire diversity were measured in the study by deep sequencing normalized with unique cDNA molecular identifiers. The donors were split into four age groups: young (average about 15 years), middle-aged (about 40), aged (approximately 59) and long-lived (roughly 88). To avoid experimental bias, donors of different ages were distributed randomly across sequencing lanes. Two additional independent replicas of 1 million unique cDNA reads from the same blood draw were analyzed for two donors (one aged 18 to 30 and one aged 80 or older). Overall study outcomes, separate from this receptor: Observed TCR beta diversity correlated strongly with the percentage of naive T cells measured by flow cytometry. Compared with the aged group, the long-lived group had more naive CD4+ T cells, fewer expanded clones and increased TCR diversity, a pattern suggesting age selection. Donor CMV infection status was unknown, potentially confounding age-related changes in expanded clonotypes. Conclusive comparison of naive and antigen-experienced compartments was prevented by the profiling of bulk unsorted PBMCs. As age increased, observed TCR beta diversity per million T cells dropped in a roughly linear way, and a significant reduction was already evident by age about 40. Estimates of total diversity based on one million sequenced T cells were considered lower bounds and underestimates.

Systemically healthy Caucasian individuals from Russia, 39 in total and aged roughly 6 to 100 years, were included as donors. Each donor gave approximately 9.3 milliliters of peripheral blood, collected into EDTA-treated Vacutainer tubes. PBMCs were isolated by Ficoll-Paque density-gradient centrifugation, with at least 6 million obtained per sample. Total RNA was extracted from PBMCs with Trizol reagent, with at least 5.5 micrograms obtained per sample. For every donor, flow cytometry on a PBMC aliquot measured the percentage of naive CD45RAhigh/CD27high T cells. Libraries came from 5' RACE. The instrument given in TCRdb is Illumina HiSeq 2500. The second PCR ran for roughly 7 to 11 cycles and used a J-beta primer mix along with a sample-barcoded 5' primer. Each TCR beta cDNA molecule received a unique molecular identifier from a template-switch 5' adaptor carrying 12 random nucleotides. Each sample yielded at least 2.5 million CDR3-containing paired-end reads. The Mint cDNA synthesis kit, primed by a TRBC-specific oligonucleotide, was used to synthesize first-strand cDNA from all RNA. Following uracil-DNA glycosylase treatment, a first 18-cycle PCR with universal primers M1SS and BC2_uni_R was performed on all cDNA. The study's own analysis went as follows. For normalization, 1 million high-quality reads were randomly selected from each sample, with every read carrying a distinct molecular identifier. Reads sharing molecular identifiers were discarded rather than binned into consensus sequences. MiTCR, with a Q25 quality threshold and the strictest error-elimination algorithm, was used for CDR3 identification, clonotype clustering and error correction. A nonparametric unseen species model with Euler transformation was used to estimate lower-bound total TCR beta diversity. In TCRdb, the public reads were trimmed at Q25 with fastp and aligned with MiXCR, with productive beta chains retained. Every entry covers one CDR3 protein and lists the most common genes and DNA from its rows. The V and J calls reflect TCRdb's pipeline rather than the authors' work. The sample table contains under 850,000 distinct CDR3 sequences; only one count was recorded for around 36% of them. The ten largest clones add up to 13% of the sample.

Trimming removed 5 bases from V and 5 bases from J; the gene matches leave 12 bases unexplained. Taken from cysteine to phenylalanine, the CDR3 has 15 residues. CDR3 DNA is the only sequence kept; it has 45 bases, read in frame from the first base. The germline V gene specifies SGHTA as CDR1 and FQGTGA as CDR2. The sequence joins TRBV7-3 to TRBJ2-7; 7 bases in between match TRBD1. The specimen sequenced was blood. The sequence came from a man in his late teens or twenties in good health. The sequenced DNA: TGTGCCAGCAGCGTATCCGGGACAGCCGCCCACGAGCAGTACTTC. It codes for CASSVSGTAAHEQYF. With the rest looked up from the reference TRBV7-3 and TRBJ2-7 genes rather than sequenced, the full variable domain is GAGVSQTPSNKVTEKGKYVELRCDPISGHTALYWYRQSLGQGPEFLIYFQGTGAADDSGLPNDRFFAVRPEGSVSTLKIQRTERGDSAVYLCASSVSGTAAHEQYFGPGTRLTVT.